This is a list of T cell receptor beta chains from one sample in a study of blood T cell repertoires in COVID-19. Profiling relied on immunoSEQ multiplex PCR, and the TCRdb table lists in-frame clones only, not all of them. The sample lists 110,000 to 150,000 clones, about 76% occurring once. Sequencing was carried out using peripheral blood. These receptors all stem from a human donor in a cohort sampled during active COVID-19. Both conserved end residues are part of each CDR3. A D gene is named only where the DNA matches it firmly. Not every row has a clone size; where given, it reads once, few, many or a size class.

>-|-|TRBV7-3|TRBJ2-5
TGTGCCAGCAGCACAGCCGGTCAAGAGACCCAGTACTTC
CASSTAGQETQYF
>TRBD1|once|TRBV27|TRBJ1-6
TGTGCCAGCAGTTTTCACGGACAGGCCCTCCACTTT
CASSFHGQALHF
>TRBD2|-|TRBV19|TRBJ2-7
TGTGCCAGTAGTAATCCGAGCGGGAGGGCCAACTACGAGCAGTACTTC
CASSNPSGRANYEQYF
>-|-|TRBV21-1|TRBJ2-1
TGTGCCAGCACCACGACAGTGCCGTTGGATGAGCAGTTCTTC
CASTTTVPLDEQFF
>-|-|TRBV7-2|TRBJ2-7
TGTGCCAGCAGCCACAGGGCCCAACCCTACGAGCAGTACTTC
CASSHRAQPYEQYF
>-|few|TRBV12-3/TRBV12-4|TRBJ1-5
TGTGCCAGCAGTTTAAGACAGGATCAGCCCCAGCATTTT
CASSLRQDQPQHF
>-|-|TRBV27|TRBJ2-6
TGTGCCAGCAGTCCCCGAACTACTGGGGCCAACGTCCTGACTTTC
CASSPRTTGANVLTF
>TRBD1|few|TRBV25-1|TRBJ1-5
TGTGCCAGCAGTGAAAAGGACAGGGCGGGTAAGCCCCAGCATTTT
CASSEKDRAGKPQHF
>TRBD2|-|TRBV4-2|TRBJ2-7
TGTGCCAGCAGCCTAGCGGGGTCCTCCTACGAGCAGTACTTC
CASSLAGSSYEQYF
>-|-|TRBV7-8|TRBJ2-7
TGTGCCAGCAGCTTAGCTGGAGACTACGAGCAGTACTTC
CASSLAGDYEQYF
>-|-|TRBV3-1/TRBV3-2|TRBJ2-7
TGTGCCAGCAGCCAAGACCCGGCCGGGACAGAGCAGTACTTC
CASSQDPAGTEQYF
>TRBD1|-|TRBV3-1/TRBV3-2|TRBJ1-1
TGTGCCAGCAGCCGTGGGAGGAAGGGGGCGCTTGAAAAGGAAGCTTTCTTT
CASSRGRKGALEKEAFF
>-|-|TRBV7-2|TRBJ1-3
TGTGCCAGCAGCTTCGTCTCTGGAAACACCATATATTTT
CASSFVSGNTIYF
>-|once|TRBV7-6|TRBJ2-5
TGTGCCAGCAGCTCCACCCCCGGTACGGGGAAGGTGGAGACCCAGTACTTC
CASSSTPGTGKVETQYF
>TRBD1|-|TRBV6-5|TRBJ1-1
TGTGCCAGCAGAACGATCGACAGGGGGCCCACTGAAGCTTTCTTT
CASRTIDRGPTEAFF
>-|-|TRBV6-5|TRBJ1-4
TGTGCCAGCAGGAGGACAGATCGGTTTGAAAAACTGTTTTTT
CASRRTDRFEKLFF
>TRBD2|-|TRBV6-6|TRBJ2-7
TGTGCCAGCAGTTTCGGGGGGTACTCCTACGAGCAGTACTTC
CASSFGGYSYEQYF
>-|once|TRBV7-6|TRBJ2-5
TGTGCCAGCAGCCTCCGGACGGGGAACGGAATACAAGAGACCCAGTACTTC
CASSLRTGNGIQETQYF
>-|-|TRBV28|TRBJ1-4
TGTGCCAGCAGTGGGACCGGGACACGGATCGAAAAACTGTTTTTT
CASSGTGTRIEKLFF
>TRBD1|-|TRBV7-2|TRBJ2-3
TGTGCCAGCAGGACCGGACAGGCTAGTTTGACAGATACGCAGTATTTT
CASRTGQASLTDTQYF
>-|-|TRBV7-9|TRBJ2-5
TGTGCCAGCAGCCCCGAAGGGGGAGAGACCCAGTACTTC
CASSPEGGETQYF
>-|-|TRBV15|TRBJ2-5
TGTGCCACCAGCAGAGATCCAGGGTGGGAGACCCAGTACTTC
CATSRDPGWETQYF
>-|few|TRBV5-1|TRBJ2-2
TGCGCCAGCAGCTTGGTGGGGCCCGGGGAGCTGTTTTTT
CASSLVGPGELFF
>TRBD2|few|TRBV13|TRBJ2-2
TGTGCCAGCAGCTTAGTGGGGACTAGCTTTGGGGAGCTGTTTTTT
CASSLVGTSFGELFF
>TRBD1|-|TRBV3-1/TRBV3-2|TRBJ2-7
TGTGCCAGCAGCCAAGAGGGATACGACAGGGCTCTTTACGAGCAGTACTTC
CASSQEGYDRALYEQYF
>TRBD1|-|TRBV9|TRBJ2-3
TGTGCCAGCAGCGCCCACAGGGGTTCTAGCACAGATACGCAGTATTTT
CASSAHRGSSTDTQYF
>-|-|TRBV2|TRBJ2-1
TGTGCCAGCAGGGGAGACTTGTACAATGAGCAGTTCTTC
CASRGDLYNEQFF
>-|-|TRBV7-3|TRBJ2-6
TGTGCCAGCAGCTTTCAGGGTAGGGTCTCTGGGGCCAACGTCCTGACTTTC
CASSFQGRVSGANVLTF
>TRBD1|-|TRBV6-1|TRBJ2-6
TGTGCCAGCAGTGCGGGGACAGGGGGCTCTGGGGCCAACGTCCTGACTTTC
CASSAGTGGSGANVLTF
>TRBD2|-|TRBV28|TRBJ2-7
TGTGCCAGCAGTTTTCCCCGACTAGCGGGAGTCGAGCAGTACTTC
CASSFPRLAGVEQYF
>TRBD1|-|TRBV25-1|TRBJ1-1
TGTGCCAGCAGTGAACCAGGGACAGGGAGGGGAGCTTTCTTT
CASSEPGTGRGAFF
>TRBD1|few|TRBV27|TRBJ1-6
TGTGCCAGCAGGAGGACAGGGGGTTCACCCCTCCACTTT
CASRRTGGSPLHF
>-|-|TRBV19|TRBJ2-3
TGTGCCAGTAAGCGCACAGATACGCAGTATTTT
CASKRTDTQYF
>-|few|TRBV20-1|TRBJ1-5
TGCAGTGCTAGTGTCGGGGGGAGGCCCCAGCATTTT
CSASVGGRPQHF
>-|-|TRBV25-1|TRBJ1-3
TGTGCCAGCAGCGGGCCAGGGCGACCGGGAAACACCATATATTTT
CASSGPGRPGNTIYF
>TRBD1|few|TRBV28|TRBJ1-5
TGTGCCAGCCTTGGGACAGGGTTATTATTATCAAGCAATCAGCCCCAGCATTTT
CASLGTGLLLSSNQPQHF
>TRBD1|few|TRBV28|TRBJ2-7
TGTGCCAGCACGGGACAGGGGGAATACGAGCAGTACTTC
CASTGQGEYEQYF
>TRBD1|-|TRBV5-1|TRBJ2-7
TGCGCCAGCAGCGCGACCGGGACAGATGACGAGCAGTACTTC
CASSATGTDDEQYF
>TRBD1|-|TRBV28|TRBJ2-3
TGTGCCAGCAGTTTAAACTCCAGACAGGGGCAGTGGACAGATACGCAGTATTTT
CASSLNSRQGQWTDTQYF
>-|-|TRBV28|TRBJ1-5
TGTGCCAGCACGACGGGGGTGATCAATCAGCCCCAGCATTTT
CASTTGVINQPQHF
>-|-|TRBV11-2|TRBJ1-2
TGTGCCAGCAGCTTAACAGGCGAGGCTGGCTACACCTTC
CASSLTGEAGYTF
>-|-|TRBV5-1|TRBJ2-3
TGCGCCAGCAGCTTGGGGGCAGGGGCCTTCACAGATACGCAGTATTTT
CASSLGAGAFTDTQYF